A selection of T cell receptor beta chains follows, all from one sample in a study of memory CD4+ T cells and cytomegalovirus serostatus. This table comes from immunoSEQ multiplex PCR, and its TCRdb copy is limited to in-frame clones, with some not included. The data contain about 40,000 clones, around 78% of them singletons. The sequenced sample consisted of memory CD4+ T cells from blood. The receptors were sampled from an adult in good health and CMV-seronegative. CDR3s include the opening cysteine and the closing phenylalanine or tryptophan. A D gene is named only where the DNA matches it firmly. Rows give clone size only sometimes, using once, few, many, or a class for an expanded clone.

abundance	v_gene	len	j_gene	d_gene	CDR3aa	CDR3nt
.	TRBV9	15	TRBJ2-7	.	CASSVSAGSAYEQYF	TGTGCCAGCAGCGTATCGGCAGGGTCGGCCTACGAGCAGTACTTC
.	TRBV19	17	TRBJ2-6	TRBD1	CASSMGQGATGANVLTF	TGTGCCAGTAGTATGGGACAGGGGGCAACTGGGGCCAACGTCCTGACTTTC
once	TRBV7-9	17	TRBJ2-3	TRBD2	CASSPRGLAGGPDTQYF	TGTGCCAGCAGCCCGCGTGGACTAGCGGGAGGACCCGATACGCAGTATTTT
.	TRBV10-1	14	TRBJ2-1	TRBD2	CASSGASGWNEQFF	TGCGCCAGCAGTGGGGCTAGCGGGTGGAATGAGCAGTTCTTC
.	TRBV6-1	14	TRBJ2-7	TRBD2	CAAEGTSGSYEQYF	TGTGCCGCGGAGGGGACTAGCGGGAGCTACGAGCAGTACTTC
.	TRBV30	13	TRBJ1-2	.	CAWSTGRIYGYTF	TGTGCCTGGAGTACAGGACGGATCTATGGCTACACCTTC
.	TRBV28	13	TRBJ2-2	.	CASSLYGAGELFF	TGTGCCAGCAGTTTATATGGGGCCGGGGAGCTGTTTTTT
few	TRBV2	13	TRBJ1-1	.	CASSETVNTEAFF	TGTGCCAGCAGTGAGACAGTGAACACTGAAGCTTTCTTT
.	TRBV9	13	TRBJ2-5	.	CASSQGGQETQYF	TGTGCCAGCAGCCAAGGGGGCCAAGAGACCCAGTACTTC
few	TRBV6-1	15	TRBJ2-3	TRBD2	CASSQRAGSTDTQYF	TGTGCCAGCAGTCAAAGAGCGGGAAGCACAGATACGCAGTATTTT
.	TRBV5-5	13	TRBJ2-7	.	CASSFLTLDEQYF	TGTGCCAGCAGCTTCTTGACTCTTGACGAGCAGTACTTC